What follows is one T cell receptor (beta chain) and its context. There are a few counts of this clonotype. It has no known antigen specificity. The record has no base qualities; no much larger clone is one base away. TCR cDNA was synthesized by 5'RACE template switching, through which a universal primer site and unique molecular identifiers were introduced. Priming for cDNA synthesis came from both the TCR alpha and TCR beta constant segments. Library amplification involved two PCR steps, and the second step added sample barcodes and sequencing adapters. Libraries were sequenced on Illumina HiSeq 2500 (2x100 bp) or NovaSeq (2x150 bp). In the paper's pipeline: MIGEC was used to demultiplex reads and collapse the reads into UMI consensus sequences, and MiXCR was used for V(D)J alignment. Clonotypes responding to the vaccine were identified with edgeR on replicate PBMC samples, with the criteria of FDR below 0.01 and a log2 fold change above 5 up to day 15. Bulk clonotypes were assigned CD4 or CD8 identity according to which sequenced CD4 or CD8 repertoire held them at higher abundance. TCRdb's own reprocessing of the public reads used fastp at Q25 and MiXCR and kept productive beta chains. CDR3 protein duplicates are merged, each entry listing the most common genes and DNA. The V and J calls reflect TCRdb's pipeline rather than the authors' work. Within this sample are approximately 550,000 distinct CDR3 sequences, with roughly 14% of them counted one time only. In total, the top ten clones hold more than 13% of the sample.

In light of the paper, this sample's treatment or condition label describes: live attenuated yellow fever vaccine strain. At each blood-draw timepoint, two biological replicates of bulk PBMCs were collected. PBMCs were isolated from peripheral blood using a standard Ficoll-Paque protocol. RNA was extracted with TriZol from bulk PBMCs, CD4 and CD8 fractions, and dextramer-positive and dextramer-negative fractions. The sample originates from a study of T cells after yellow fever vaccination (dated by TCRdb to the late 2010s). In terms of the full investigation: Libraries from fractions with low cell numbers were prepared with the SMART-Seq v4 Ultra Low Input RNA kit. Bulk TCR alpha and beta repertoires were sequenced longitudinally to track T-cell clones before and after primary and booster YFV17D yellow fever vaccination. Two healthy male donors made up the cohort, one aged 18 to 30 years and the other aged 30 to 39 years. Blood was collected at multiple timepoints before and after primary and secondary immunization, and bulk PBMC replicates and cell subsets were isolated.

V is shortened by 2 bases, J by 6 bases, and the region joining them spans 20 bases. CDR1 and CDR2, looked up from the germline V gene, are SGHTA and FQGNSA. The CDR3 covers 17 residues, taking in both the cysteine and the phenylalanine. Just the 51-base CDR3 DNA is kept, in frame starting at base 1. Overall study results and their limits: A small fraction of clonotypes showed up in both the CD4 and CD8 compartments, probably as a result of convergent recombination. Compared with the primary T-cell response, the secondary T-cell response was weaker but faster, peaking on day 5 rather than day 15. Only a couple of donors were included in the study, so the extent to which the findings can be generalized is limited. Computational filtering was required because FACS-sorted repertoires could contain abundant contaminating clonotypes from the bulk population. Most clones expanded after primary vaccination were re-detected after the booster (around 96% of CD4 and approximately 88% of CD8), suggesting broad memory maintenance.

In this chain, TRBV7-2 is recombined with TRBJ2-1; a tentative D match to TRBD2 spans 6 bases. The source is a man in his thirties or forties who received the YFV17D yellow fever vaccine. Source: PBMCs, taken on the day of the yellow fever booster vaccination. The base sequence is TGTGCCAGCAGCTTATTTGGCATGGGGGGTAAGGGCAATGAGCAGTTCTTC. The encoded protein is CASSLFGMGGKGNEQFF.